A single sample gave rise to the 25 T cell receptor beta chains below, sequenced in a study of vaccination effects on CD4 cells after COVID-19. CD4+ T cells specific for antigen were expanded with viral peptide pools by the ViraFEST assay before sequencing. Subsequent to a culture period of under 11 days, CD4+ T cells were isolated. This individual contracted SARS-CoV-2 between March and December 2020, as verified by PCR. Sequencing was performed with immunoSEQ multiplex PCR; in TCRdb, only in-frame clones are kept and a portion is missing. The sample comprises tens of thousands of clones, around 76% of which are singletons, and 5.5% rests with the top ten. No antigen has been assigned to these receptors. The specimen comprised CD4+ T cells from PBMCs cultured with HIV peptides, sampled before COVID-19 vaccination. Subset given: HIV-1 Nef peptide pool negative control/reference culture. The receptor set was obtained from a human donor who had a prior SARS-CoV-2 infection.

This chain uses TRBV7-8 with TRBJ1-1, with 7 bases lining up with TRBD1. V was clipped by 5 bases and J by 4 bases; unmatched bases: 10. Germline V lookup: CDR1 SGHVS, CDR2 FQNEAQ. The CDR3 has 15 amino acids. CDR3 protein: CASSTPRQGGTEAFF. The CDR3 DNA reads as TGTGCCAGCAGCACCCCGCGGCAGGGGGGCACTGAAGCTTTCTTT.

This clone was counted a single time. This chain connects TRBV6-1 to TRBJ2-5; TRBD1 might be the D (6 bases). Germline CDR1 MNHNS, CDR2 SASEGT. The length of the CDR3 is 15 residues. The V end was cut by 2 bases, the J end by 2 bases, with 12 bases between. CDR3 DNA: TGTGCCAGCAGTGAACGTACAGGGCAACAAGAGACCCAGTACTTC. It is translated as CASSERTGQQETQYF.

This clone was counted a few times. The V gene is TRBV9, the J gene TRBJ1-3; 7 bases align to TRBD1. Germline loops: CDR1 SGDLS, CDR2 YYNGEE. CDR3 size: 14 residues. With 2 bases clipped from V and 2 bases from J, the junction kept 1 base outside the gene matches. The CDR3 loop is CASSVQGAGNTIYF. CDR3 nucleotide sequence: TGTGCCAGCAGCGTTCAGGGGGCTGGAAACACCATATATTTT.

J is TRBJ1-2 and V is TRBV5-8; TRBD1 agrees at 7 bases. CDR1 and CDR2 from the germline V gene are SGHTS and YDEGEE. The CDR3 extends over 14 amino acids. Trimming removed 4 bases from V and 5 bases from J; junction bases left unmatched: 8. Here the CDR3 reads CASSRQGFWYGYTF. The CDR3 nucleotides are TGTGCCAGCAGCCGACAGGGCTTTTGGTATGGCTACACCTTC.

This clone was seen more than once but under ten times. V is TRBV28 and J is TRBJ2-4, with D possibly TRBD2 on 6 matching bases. CDR1 and CDR2 from the germline V gene are MDHEN and SYDVKM. Trimming removed 5 bases at V and 7 bases at J, with 18 bases between. The CDR3 extends over 15 amino acids. The CDR3, as DNA: TGTGCCAGCAGTCCATTACGGGGGAGTGAGAACATTCAGTACTTC. It encodes CASSPLRGSENIQYF.

In this sample, this clone turned up once. The rearrangement uses TRBV19 and TRBJ1-2, with 7 bases lining up with TRBD1. Trimming took 3 bases from V and 6 from J; bases not matched to a gene: 10. This CDR3 is built from 15 residues. Germline CDR1 reads LNHDA; CDR2 reads SQIVND (reference sequence). CDR3 in DNA: TGTGCCAGTAGTATCTCACCCGATGACAGGGATGGCTACACCTTC. This gives the protein CASSISPDDRDGYTF.

The chain is built from TRBV12-3 or TRBV12-4 and TRBJ2-2; D remains ambiguous. The V and J ends lost 6 bases and 3 bases respectively, with 8 bases between them. The CDR3 totals 13 residues. Written as DNA, the CDR3 is TGTGCCAGCAGGATGGGGTACACCGGGGAGCTGTTTTTT. This gives the protein CASRMGYTGELFF.

V is TRBV30 and J is TRBJ1-5; D not certain. This CDR3 spans 13 amino acids. Trimming took off 0 bases at V and 4 bases at J, with 7 bases between the two ends. From germline, CDR1 is GTSNPN and CDR2 SVGIG (reference sequence). CDR3 protein: CAWSVQVNQPQHF. The CDR3 nucleotides are TGTGCCTGGAGTGTGCAGGTAAATCAGCCCCAGCATTTT.

This chain connects TRBV24-1 to TRBJ2-3; D ambiguous. Germline V gives CDR1 KGHDR, CDR2 SFDVKD. The CDR3 is made up of 13 amino acids. Trimming removed 3 bases from V and 0 bases from J, with 3 bases in between. The CDR3 protein is CATSDPSTDTQYF. In DNA form, the CDR3 reads TGTGCCACCAGTGATCCTAGCACAGATACGCAGTATTTT.

This clone occurred once. This chain joins TRBV5-5 and TRBJ1-6, with D possibly matching TRBD1 (6 bases). This CDR3 comprises 15 residues. Trimming took off 5 bases at V and 10 bases at J, with 19 bases between the two ends. Per the germline V gene, CDR1 is SGHKS and CDR2 is YYEKEE (reference sequence). The CDR3 DNA is TGTGCCAGCAGTTACTTATTACAGGGTGGCTCACCCCTCCACTTT. It translates to CASSYLLQGGSPLHF.

V gene TRBV7-2 combines with J gene TRBJ1-5; D is undetermined. V was trimmed by 4 bases and J by 1 base, leaving 8 bases between them. The CDR3 sequence is 14 residues long. In germline, CDR1 is SGHTA, CDR2 FQGNSA. CDR3 in DNA: TGTGCCAGCAGCTATCAGGAAAGCAATCAGCCCCAGCATTTT. Protein: CASSYQESNQPQHF.

The chain recombines TRBV11-2 with TRBJ1-3; D ambiguous. The CDR3 is made up of 12 amino acids. Germline V gene lookup returns CDR1 SGHAT and CDR2 FQNNGV. Trimming left V 2 bases short and J 4 bases short, with 3 bases between. CDR3 bases: TGTGCCAGCAGCTTAACCGGAAACACCATATATTTT. Translating it yields CASSLTGNTIYF.

With respect to this clone: A read error may produce the germline difference seen at one junction end. The chain recombines TRBV19 with TRBJ1-2, with D possibly matching TRBD1 (5 bases). The CDR3 has 13 residues. Germline V lookup: CDR1 LNHDA, CDR2 SQIVND (reference sequence). The CDR3 coding sequence is TGTGCCAGCAGTATTGGGGACGGATATGGCTACACCTTC. It yields the protein CASSIGDGYGYTF.

This clone showed up just a few times. The chain uses TRBV7-2 and TRBJ2-5, with no clear D. The CDR3 runs 15 residues. V was shortened by 5 bases and J by 0 bases, with 13 bases between the two germline ends. Germline V gene lookup returns CDR1 SGHTA and CDR2 FQGNSA. The CDR3 region is CASSPRARDQETQYF. CDR3 DNA sequence: TGTGCCAGCAGCCCCCGGGCCCGCGACCAAGAGACCCAGTACTTC.

V and J are TRBV27 and TRBJ1-1; D is perhaps TRBD1 (6 bases). This CDR3 contains 14 residues. Trimming removed 5 bases from V and 5 bases from J, with 15 bases in between. Germline CDR1 and CDR2: MNHEY and SMNVEV (reference sequence). The CDR3 nucleotides read TGTGCCAGCAGTCCGCGAACCGGGACAACTGAAGCTTTCTTT. This codes for CASSPRTGTTEAFF.

The V gene is TRBV7-9, the J gene TRBJ2-7; 9 bases align to TRBD1. This CDR3 contains 14 residues. With 5 bases clipped from V and 5 bases from J, the junction kept 7 bases outside the gene matches. Germline-derived CDR1 and CDR2 are SEHNR and FQNEAQ (reference sequence). The DNA of the CDR3 is TGTGCCAGCAGCACGAACAGGGGGCCCCACGAGCAGTACTTC. Translation: CASSTNRGPHEQYF.

The genes are TRBV7-2 and TRBJ1-1; D uncertain. Trimming pared 5 bases from V and 0 bases from J, leaving 7 bases between. CDR3 size: 13 residues. Germline CDR1 reads SGHTA; CDR2 reads FQGNSA. The CDR3 spells CASSLTVNTEAFF. DNA for the CDR3: TGTGCCAGCAGCCTTACAGTGAACACTGAAGCTTTCTTT. Full variable domain (outside the CDR3, taken from reference TRBV7-2 and TRBJ1-1): GAGVSQSPSNKVTEKGKDVELRCDPISGHTALYWYRQSLGQGLEFLIYFQGNSAPDKSGLPSDRFSAERTGGSVSTLTIQRTQQEDSAVYLCASSLTVNTEAFFGQGTRLTVV.

The chain is built from TRBV5-6 and TRBJ2-3; weak D call: TRBD2 (5 bases). The CDR3 sequence is 16 residues long. V was pared by 0 bases and J by 2 bases, with 13 bases between. Per the germline V gene, CDR1 is SGHDT and CDR2 is YYEEEE. CDR3: CASSLDGVWNTDTQYF. As DNA, the CDR3 is TGTGCCAGCAGCTTGGACGGGGTTTGGAACACAGATACGCAGTATTTT.

In this sample, this clone turned up a few times. The chain couples TRBV11-2 to TRBJ1-6; no definite D call. The CDR3 is 13 residues long. With 4 bases removed from V and 8 bases from J, the gap between germline ends came to 9 bases. Germline V gene lookup returns CDR1 SGHAT and CDR2 FQNNGV. The CDR3 sequence: CASSSMWDSPLHF. The DNA of the CDR3 is TGTGCCAGCAGCTCTATGTGGGATTCACCCCTCCACTTT.

This clone showed up just a few times. The CDR3 DNA is TGTGCCTGGAGTGTACAGGGGGCAGATACGCAGTATTTT. It encodes CAWSVQGADTQYF. This sequence joins TRBV30 and TRBJ2-3; 8 nucleotides align to TRBD1. The length of the CDR3 is 13 residues. Germline trimming cut 0 bases from V and 4 bases from J; bases unmatched to any gene: 0. The germline V gene has CDR1 GTSNPN and CDR2 SVGIG (reference sequence).

The chain combines TRBV6-6 with TRBJ2-1; D unclear. Trimming took off 6 bases at V and 4 bases at J, with 10 bases between the two ends. The CDR3 runs to 13 residues. Germline assignment: CDR1 MNHNY and CDR2 SVGAGI (reference sequence). CDR3 amino acids: CASSKTEYNEQFF. In DNA, the CDR3 is TGTGCCAGCAGCAAGACGGAGTACAATGAGCAGTTCTTC.

The chain is built from TRBV15 and TRBJ1-1, with 8 bases identical to TRBD1. In germline, CDR1 is LNHNV, CDR2 YYDKDF (reference sequence). CDR3 length equals 14 residues. V shed 9 bases, J shed 4 bases, and the junction held 10 bases outside the gene matches. CDR3 sequence: CATERTGMGTEAFF. The CDR3 DNA reads as TGTGCCACGGAAAGGACAGGGATGGGCACTGAAGCTTTCTTT.

The rearrangement joins TRBV18 to TRBJ2-2; TRBD1 aligns across 11 bases. Germline V gives CDR1 KGHSH, CDR2 LQKENI. Losses at the gene ends were 0 bases for V and 4 bases for J; bases not matched to a gene: 4. This CDR3 spans 17 amino acids. Written as DNA, the CDR3 is TGTGCCAGCTCACCACCGTGGGGACAGGGGGGCACCGGGGAGCTGTTTTTT. Translating it yields CASSPPWGQGGTGELFF.

The chain couples TRBV19 to TRBJ1-5; 11 bases agree with TRBD1. CDR3 length: 14 amino acids. V lost 7 bases and J lost 8; bases outside the gene matches: 7. Looked up from germline, CDR1 is LNHDA and CDR2 is SQIVND (reference sequence). CDR3 nucleotides: TGTGCCAGTAAGGGGGACAGGGGGATCGAGCCCCAGCATTTT. This encodes CASKGDRGIEPQHF. The full variable domain, in which reference TRBV19 and TRBJ1-5 provide the parts outside the CDR3, is DGGITQSPKYLFRKEGQNVTLSCEQNLNHDAMYWYRQDPGQGLRLIYYSQIVNDFQKGDIAEGYSVSREKKESFPLTVTSAQKNPTAFYLCASKGDRGIEPQHFGDGTRLSIL.

This clone was counted between two and nine times. The rearrangement joins TRBV30 to TRBJ1-5; D gene uncertain. V gave up 0 bases and J gave up 9 bases, with 12 bases separating them. The CDR3 is made up of 13 amino acids. The germline V gene has CDR1 GTSNPN and CDR2 SVGIG (reference sequence). The CDR3 bases are TGTGCCTGGAGTGTAAGGGTGGAATGGCCCCAGCATTTT. Translation: CAWSVRVEWPQHF. The variable domain in full, with the rest retrieved from reference TRBV30 and TRBJ1-5, is SQTIHQWPATLVQPVGSPLSLECTVEGTSNPNLYWYRQAAGRGLQLLFYSVGIGQISSEVPQNLSASRPQDRQFILSSKKLLLSDSGFYLCAWSVRVEWPQHFGDGTRLSIL.